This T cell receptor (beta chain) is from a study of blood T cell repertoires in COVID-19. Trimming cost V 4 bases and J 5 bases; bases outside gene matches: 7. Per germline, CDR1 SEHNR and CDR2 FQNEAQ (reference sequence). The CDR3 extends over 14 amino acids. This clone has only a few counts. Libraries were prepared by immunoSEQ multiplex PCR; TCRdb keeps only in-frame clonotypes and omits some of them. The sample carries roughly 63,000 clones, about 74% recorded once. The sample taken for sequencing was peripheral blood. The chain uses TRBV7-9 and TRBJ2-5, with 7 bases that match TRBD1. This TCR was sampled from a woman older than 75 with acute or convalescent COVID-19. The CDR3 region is CASSSGTVEETQYF. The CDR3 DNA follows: TGTGCCAGCAGCTCCGGGACAGTAGAGGAGACCCAGTACTTC.